This T cell receptor (beta chain) was retrieved from a study of radiation and T cells in renal cell carcinoma. Regarding treatment: treatment-naive control, cytoreductive nephrectomy. Repertoires were generated with immunoSEQ multiplex PCR, while TCRdb's copy carries only in-frame clones and drops some. This sample has tens of thousands of clones, with more than 50% found just once. Trimming at V came to 3 bases and at J to 3 bases, leaving 1 base not matched to a gene. CDR1 and CDR2 (germline): SGHTA, FQGNSA. The CDR3 totals 15 residues. The rearrangement links TRBV7-2 to TRBJ2-1; TRBD2 matches at 11 bases. The sequenced sample was tumor tissue, obtained from a patient whose treatment was nephrectomy without radiotherapy. The TCR comes from a human donor with renal cell carcinoma. The CDR3 sequence: CASSLTSGVYNEQFF. The CDR3 nucleotides read TGTGCCAGCAGCTTGACTAGCGGGGTCTACAATGAGCAGTTCTTC. The whole variable domain, remainder taken from reference TRBV7-2 and TRBJ2-1, is GAGVSQSPSNKVTEKGKDVELRCDPISGHTALYWYRQSLGQGLEFLIYFQGNSAPDKSGLPSDRFSAERTGGSVSTLTIQRTQQEDSAVYLCASSLTSGVYNEQFFGPGTRLTVL.